This T cell receptor beta chain emerged from a study of T cells in Graves' hyperthyroidism and ophthalmopathy. Study background: At the time of initial diagnosis and before any treatment, peripheral blood was collected.

This clonotype came up many times. Template material for amplifying TCR beta CDR3 regions consisted of RNA transcripts. The TCR CDR3 was amplified in a first-round RT-PCR using the HTBI primer set. TCRdb recomputed calls from the multiplex PCR reads with MiXCR, one row per CDR3 protein. This table holds some 510,000 distinct CDR3 sequences, less than 25% found once. V was clipped by 1 base and J by 2 bases, with 8 bases between them. The germline V gene has CDR1 LGHNT and CDR2 FRNRAP. CDR3 length: 14 amino acids. Disease duration under 2 months; hyperthyroidism patients were aged 18 to 65. Patients showing uncontrolled infection, other autoimmune disease, pregnancy or lactation were ineligible.

The chain has TRBV12-5 and TRBJ1-2, with a tentative D call TRBD1 (5 bases). Sequencing used blood. This TCR was recovered from a man aged 18 to 29 with Graves' hyperthyroidism. CDR3 coding DNA: TGTGCTAGTGGTTTGGCAGGGTCCAACTATGGCTACACCTTC. This translates into CASGLAGSNYGYTF.